One sample yielded the 21 T cell receptor beta chains listed below, sequenced in a study of blood T cell repertoires in COVID-19. Produced via immunoSEQ multiplex PCR; TCRdb's table is partial and in-frame only. Of tens of thousands of clones listed, just over 85% are singletons. The sample was peripheral blood. The receptor set was obtained from a man in his fifties or sixties with acute or convalescent COVID-19.

The chain has TRBV7-9 and TRBJ2-1; tentatively, D is TRBD1 (5 bases). V lost 5 bases and J lost 0, with 11 bases in between. In germline, CDR1 is SEHNR, CDR2 FQNEAQ (reference sequence). The CDR3 is 15 amino acids. In DNA, the CDR3 is TGTGCCAGCAGCACGACAGCGAGCTCCTACAATGAGCAGTTCTTC. This sequence encodes CASSTTASSYNEQFF.

This chain connects TRBV10-3 to TRBJ1-6; D unclear. The length of the CDR3 is 15 residues. CDR1 and CDR2 (germline): ENHRY, SYGVKD. Deletions cut 0 bases from V and 5 bases from J, with 8 bases between. Here the CDR3 reads CAISESGSHNSPLHF. CDR3 coding DNA: TGTGCCATCAGTGAGTCCGGTTCTCATAATTCACCCCTCCACTTT.

This clone was recorded a few times. The CDR3 region is CATSRDEQGAYGYTF. The DNA of the CDR3 is TGTGCCACCAGCAGAGATGAACAGGGGGCCTATGGCTACACCTTC. V and J are TRBV15 and TRBJ1-2; 9 positions match TRBD1. CDR3 size: 15 residues. With 0 bases clipped from V and 4 bases from J, the junction kept 3 bases outside the gene matches. Germline CDR1 is LNHNV and CDR2 is YYDKDF (reference sequence).

This chain uses TRBV11-2 with TRBJ2-1; 12 nucleotides line up with TRBD2. The length of the CDR3 is 17 residues. With 2 bases clipped from V and 4 bases from J, the junction kept 6 bases outside the gene matches. Germline CDR1 is SGHAT and CDR2 is FQNNGV. CDR3 nucleotides: TGTGCCAGCAGCTTAACAAGACTAGCGGGAGCTTACAATGAGCAGTTCTTC. It translates to CASSLTRLAGAYNEQFF.

This chain uses TRBV21-1 with TRBJ2-7; the DNA was not compared with TRBD2, the D call given in the table. TRBV21-1 is marked as a pseudogene. This CDR3 contains 14 residues. CDR3 sequence (DNA): TGTGCCAGCACCCCCGAGCGGGAGAGATACGAGCAGTACTTC. This codes for CASTPERERYEQYF.

This clone was counted between two and nine times. This chain links TRBV18 with TRBJ2-6, with D perhaps TRBD1 (5 bases). The CDR3 consists of 18 residues. Germline CDR1 and CDR2: KGHSH and LQKENI. V was shortened by 2 bases and J by 4 bases, with 18 bases between the two germline ends. The CDR3 sequence is CASSPEPQGVVGANVLTF. CDR3 nucleotides: TGTGCCAGCTCACCAGAACCTCAGGGTGTCGTAGGGGCCAACGTCCTGACTTTC.

This chain links TRBV11-3 with TRBJ2-3; tentative D call: TRBD1 (6 bases). Trimming cost V 1 base and J 6 bases, with 20 bases left between them. Germline CDR1 is SGHNT and CDR2 is YENEEA. This CDR3 comprises 17 residues. In nucleotides, the CDR3 is TGTGCCAGCAGCTTAGGAACGGCACAGGGACCCTGGGATACGCAGTATTTT. Translated, it gives CASSLGTAQGPWDTQYF.

The chain uses TRBV19 and TRBJ2-7; 7 positions agree with TRBD2. V lost 3 bases, J lost 2 bases, and 13 bases stayed unmatched. CDR1 and CDR2 (germline): LNHDA, SQIVND (reference sequence). The length of the CDR3 is 17 residues. CDR3 nucleotide sequence: TGTGCCAGTAGTATTGGATTTCGGCTAGCGGAGACCTACGAGCAGTACTTC. Its translation is CASSIGFRLAETYEQYF.

The gene calls are TRBV6-5 and TRBJ2-1; 13 nucleotides line up with TRBD2. From germline, CDR1 is MNHEY and CDR2 SVGAGI. V shed 6 bases and J 6 bases; nucleotides not matched to a gene: 2. CDR3 length: 14 amino acids. CDR3 region: CASRTSGGSNEQFF. The CDR3 nucleotides read TGTGCCAGCAGGACTAGCGGGGGGTCCAATGAGCAGTTCTTC.

The chain uses TRBV12-3 or TRBV12-4 and TRBJ1-1; maybe TRBD1 (6 bases). The CDR3 contains 13 residues. Trimming cost V 7 bases and J 7 bases, with 16 bases left between them. CDR3 coding DNA: TGTGCCAGCACAAGACAGGTGGTTGGTGAAGCTTTCTTT. Residues: CASTRQVVGEAFF.

The chain has TRBV19 and TRBJ1-1; D is unresolved. This CDR3 is 14 amino acids long. CDR1 and CDR2 from the germline V gene are LNHDA and SQIVND (reference sequence). With 1 base removed from V and 0 bases from J, the gap between germline ends came to 6 bases. The CDR3 spells CASSIAGMNTEAFF. CDR3 in DNA: TGTGCCAGTAGTATAGCCGGTATGAACACTGAAGCTTTCTTT.

This clone occurred a few times. The chain employs TRBV14 and TRBJ2-3; 8 nucleotides align to TRBD2. This CDR3 has 14 amino acids. V shed 6 bases, J shed 11 bases, and the junction held 13 bases outside the gene matches. Germline V gives CDR1 SGHDN, CDR2 FVKESK. In nucleotides, the CDR3 is TGTGCCAGCAGTCTGAGGGACGGGAGGGCCCGGCAGTATTTT. It yields the protein CASSLRDGRARQYF.

This chain joins TRBV15 and TRBJ1-1; 8 bases map to TRBD1. There are 16 residues in the CDR3. CDR1 is LNHNV, CDR2 YYDKDF, per germline (reference sequence). The ends lost 2 bases at V and 1 base at J; junction bases unmatched: 6. The CDR3 sequence is CATSRIKTGANTEAFF. As DNA, the CDR3 is TGTGCCACCAGCAGAATAAAGACAGGGGCGAACACTGAAGCTTTCTTT.

The chain combines TRBV6-5 with TRBJ2-1, with TRBD2 matching 8 bases. The CDR3 covers 15 residues. CDR1 is MNHEY and CDR2 is SVGAGI in the germline V gene. V was pared by 6 bases and J by 5 bases, with 9 bases of the junction left unmatched. The CDR3 loop reads CASSLPGGQHNEQFF. In DNA form, the CDR3 reads TGTGCCAGCAGCCTGCCGGGAGGGCAGCACAATGAGCAGTTCTTC.

The chain couples TRBV14 to TRBJ2-7; possibly TRBD1 for D (5 bases). CDR1 SGHDN and CDR2 FVKESK come from the germline V gene. This CDR3 spans 15 amino acids. Deletions cut 0 bases from V and 2 bases from J, with 11 bases between. CDR3 nucleotides: TGTGCCAGCAGCCAAGACTTCGGCAGGGCCTACGAGCAGTACTTC. This codes for CASSQDFGRAYEQYF.

The chain joins TRBV3-1 (or the pseudogene TRBV3-2) to TRBJ1-5; no clear D. CDR3 length: 15 amino acids. V lost 0 bases and J lost 11, with 17 bases in between. Germline CDR1 is LGHDT and CDR2 is YNNKEL (reference sequence). DNA of the CDR3: TGTGCCAGCAGCCAAGATCTAGTTAACGGTAGAGCCCAGCATTTT. Protein: CASSQDLVNGRAQHF.

The chain recombines TRBV18 with TRBJ1-5, with a tentative D call TRBD1 (6 bases). The CDR3 sequence is 15 residues long. CDR1 KGHSH and CDR2 LQKENI come from the germline V gene. With 6 bases removed from V and 0 bases from J, the gap between germline ends came to 12 bases. The CDR3 DNA sequence: TGTGCCAGCTCGTACGGACAGAGTAGCAATCAGCCCCAGCATTTT. Translation: CASSYGQSSNQPQHF.

This clone came up a few times. The CDR3 reads CASTVTSGRTDTQYF. CDR3 bases: TGTGCCAGTACGGTGACTAGCGGGAGAACAGATACGCAGTATTTT. This rearrangement joins TRBV19 to TRBJ2-3; 12 bases agree with TRBD2. The CDR3 consists of 15 residues. V was clipped by 7 bases and J by 3 bases; unmatched bases: 5. The germline gives CDR1 LNHDA, CDR2 SQIVND (reference sequence).

The chain couples TRBV27 to TRBJ1-6; 8 positions agree with TRBD1. The CDR3 spans 15 residues. Germline CDR1 reads MNHEY; CDR2 reads SMNVEV (reference sequence). The trim removed 5 bases at V and 10 bases at J, leaving 10 bases unmatched. The CDR3 region has the DNA TGTGCCAGCAGTCCCAGGACAGGGATGAGCTCACCCCTCCACTTT. Its protein is CASSPRTGMSSPLHF.

CDR3 sequence: CASSELGGGETQYF. The CDR3 region has the DNA TGTGCCAGCAGTGAATTGGGGGGTGGAGAGACCCAGTACTTC. The V and J genes are TRBV6-1 and TRBJ2-5; tentative D call: TRBD2 (6 bases). This CDR3 contains 14 residues. Trimming left V 2 bases short and J 4 bases short, with 11 bases between. Per germline, CDR1 MNHNS and CDR2 SASEGT.

The chain joins TRBV9 to TRBJ2-1, with D tentatively TRBD2 (5 bases). V was trimmed by 0 bases and J by 0 bases, leaving 10 bases between them. Germline V gives CDR1 SGDLS, CDR2 YYNGEE. The CDR3 has 16 amino acids. The CDR3 nucleotides read TGTGCCAGCAGCGTAGGTAGCGCCGGCTCCTACAATGAGCAGTTCTTC. This encodes CASSVGSAGSYNEQFF.